Below are 15 T cell receptor beta chains sequenced from a single sample in a study of cytomegalovirus exposure and HLA in healthy donors. The PCR had 60 Vbeta and 13 Jbeta primers. The data were produced by immunoSEQ multiplex PCR, yet TCRdb's version contains in-frame clones alone and is incomplete. This sample's table has some 110,000 clones. The sequenced sample was PBMCs. Every receptor here comes from a man in his thirties or forties in good health and CMV-seronegative.

The V and J genes are TRBV5-1 and TRBJ2-7, with D uncertain. Germline-derived CDR1 and CDR2 are SGHRS and YFSETQ. CDR3 size: 15 residues. V lost 5 bases and J 2 bases, leaving 17 bases between the germline ends. CDR3 sequence: CASRQIPGFTYEQYF. The CDR3 DNA reads TGCGCCAGCAGGCAAATTCCAGGCTTCACCTACGAGCAGTACTTC.

V gene TRBV6-5 combines with J gene TRBJ1-5; maybe TRBD1 (6 bases). Trimming shortened V by 6 bases and J by 4 bases, and 13 bases separated the two germline ends. Germline loops: CDR1 MNHEY, CDR2 SVGAGI. The CDR3 length is 14 residues. CDR3 region: CASSRDIMNQPQHF. In DNA, the CDR3 is TGTGCCAGCAGCAGGGACATTATGAATCAGCCCCAGCATTTT.

V is TRBV30 and J is TRBJ2-2; unclear D gene. The V gene lost 3 bases and the J gene lost 8 bases, with 7 bases spanning the gap. The CDR3 is 11 amino acids. Germline lookup yields CDR1 GTSNPN and CDR2 SVGIG (reference sequence). The CDR3: CAWSFGGELFF. The CDR3 DNA reads as TGTGCCTGGAGCTTCGGGGGGGAGCTGTTTTTT.

The chain uses TRBV6-5 and TRBJ2-3; 9 bases match TRBD1. The CDR3 has 14 residues. The germline gives CDR1 MNHEY, CDR2 SVGAGI. Trimming at V came to 6 bases and at J to 2 bases, leaving 3 bases not matched to a gene. The CDR3, as DNA: TGTGCCAGCAGGGACAGGGGACCCACAGATACGCAGTATTTT. This translates into CASRDRGPTDTQYF.

CDR3 region: CASSMTGDYGYTF. In nucleotides, the CDR3 is TGTGCCAGCAGCATGACAGGGGACTATGGCTACACCTTC. The chain carries TRBV6-5 and TRBJ1-2, with 8 nucleotides matching TRBD1. The ends lost 6 bases at V and 3 bases at J; junction bases unmatched: 3. There are 13 residues in the CDR3. Per the germline V gene, CDR1 is MNHEY and CDR2 is SVGAGI.

V usage is TRBV6-5 and J usage is TRBJ1-2; 9 bases line up with TRBD1. V was clipped by 7 bases and J by 2 bases; unmatched bases: 8. Per the germline V gene, CDR1 is MNHEY and CDR2 is SVGAGI. CDR3 size: 15 residues. For the CDR3, the DNA is TGTGCCAGCACCAACCGGGACAGGGTAAACTATGGCTACACCTTC. It is translated as CASTNRDRVNYGYTF.

The chain carries TRBV7-9 and TRBJ2-7, with TRBD2 identical over 9 bases. The CDR3 runs to 16 residues. Losses at the gene ends were 0 bases for V and 6 bases for J; bases not matched to a gene: 9. Germline V gene sequence: CDR1 SEHNR, CDR2 FQNEAQ (reference sequence). CDR3 in amino acids: CASSLALAGTTIEQYF. Written as DNA, the CDR3 is TGTGCCAGCAGCTTAGCGCTAGCGGGGACTACTATCGAGCAGTACTTC.

The chain couples TRBV10-3 to TRBJ2-7; perhaps TRBD2 as D (6 bases). Germline V gene data show CDR1 as ENHRY and CDR2 as SYGVKD. Trimming removed 2 bases from V and 7 bases from J, with 12 bases in between. This CDR3 has 13 amino acids. CDR3 amino acids: CAISERDLKEQYF. In DNA, the CDR3 is TGTGCCATCAGTGAGCGGGACTTAAAAGAGCAGTACTTC.

V usage is TRBV19 and J usage is TRBJ2-7; TRBD1 matches 7 bases. Germline trimming cut 4 bases from V and 4 bases from J; bases unmatched to any gene: 7. CDR1 and CDR2 from the germline V gene are LNHDA and SQIVND (reference sequence). The CDR3 spans 14 residues. CDR3: CASSRWGTDYEQYF. As DNA, the CDR3 is TGTGCCAGTAGTAGATGGGGGACAGATTACGAGCAGTACTTC.

The V gene is TRBV15, the J gene TRBJ2-6; possible D gene TRBD2, 7 bases. Germline CDR1 is LNHNV and CDR2 is YYDKDF (reference sequence). The CDR3 consists of 18 residues. V was cut by 0 bases and J by 5 bases, with 17 bases left in between. Written as DNA, the CDR3 is TGTGCCACCAGCAGAGATCTAGCAGGGGAGGGTCGGGCCAACGTCCTGACTTTC. It is translated as CATSRDLAGEGRANVLTF.

The chain's CDR3 is CASSLAPGSSGNTIYF. The DNA for the CDR3 is TGTGCCAGCAGCTTGGCCCCGGGATCCTCTGGAAACACCATATATTTT. The J gene is TRBJ1-3, the V gene TRBV5-4; D is uncertain. V lost 0 bases to trimming and J lost 0 bases, with 10 bases between them. This CDR3 contains 16 residues. The germline V gene has CDR1 SGHNT and CDR2 YYREEE (reference sequence).

This chain's CDR3 is CASSPGLAEETQYF. Here the CDR3 DNA reads TGCGCCAGCAGCCCAGGACTAGCTGAAGAGACCCAGTACTTC. J is TRBJ2-5 and V is TRBV5-1; TRBD2 matches 8 bases. Germline trimming cut 4 bases from V and 3 bases from J; bases unmatched to any gene: 5. Germline CDR1 is SGHRS and CDR2 is YFSETQ. This CDR3 region has 14 residues.

V is TRBV6-5 and J is TRBJ2-7, with D perhaps matching TRBD1 (6 bases). V was pared by 6 bases and J by 0 bases, with 12 bases between. The CDR3 spans 14 residues. The germline V gene has CDR1 MNHEY and CDR2 SVGAGI. This CDR3 is CASSRRGSSYEQYF. The CDR3 DNA reads TGTGCCAGCAGCCGCAGGGGTTCCTCCTACGAGCAGTACTTC.

Concerning this clone: The germline gene is not matched at one end of the junction; a read error may be the cause. J is TRBJ1-2 and V is TRBV7-2; D might be TRBD1 (6 bases). The CDR3 covers 14 residues. CDR1 is SGHTA, CDR2 FQGNSA, per germline. The CDR3 bases are TGTGCCAGCAGCTTAGCCCAGGGGAGGGATGGCTGCACCTTC. It encodes CASSLAQGRDGCTF.

This rearrangement joins TRBV5-1 to TRBJ2-5; a weak D match, TRBD1 (6 bases). Trimming shortened V by 2 bases and J by 5 bases, and 13 bases separated the two germline ends. CDR1 is SGHRS, CDR2 YFSETQ, per germline. The CDR3 extends over 14 amino acids. The CDR3 DNA sequence: TGCGCCAGCAGCTTTAAAGGGGGTGGTGAGACCCAGTACTTC. The encoded protein is CASSFKGGGETQYF.